Below, 27 T cell receptor beta chains from the same sample are listed, as sequenced in a study of blood T cell repertoires in COVID-19. Generated by immunoSEQ multiplex PCR, the TCRdb table keeps only in-frame clones and is missing some. The sample shows 150,000 to 200,000 clones, about four fifths of them seen only once. The source material was peripheral blood. The receptors here all came from a human donor with acute or convalescent COVID-19. The donor label of this sample is uncertain.

The chain employs TRBV7-9 and TRBJ2-5; 12 bases map to TRBD2. The V gene end was trimmed by 4 bases and the J gene end by 0 bases; junction bases not matched to a gene: 3. The CDR3 totals 16 residues. Germline CDR1 is SEHNR and CDR2 is FQNEAQ (reference sequence). CDR3 DNA sequence: TGTGCCAGCAGCTCTGGACTAGCGGGGTACCAAGAGACCCAGTACTTC. Translation: CASSSGLAGYQETQYF. The full variable domain, rest sourced from reference TRBV7-9 and TRBJ2-5, is DTGVSQNPRHKITKRGQNVTFRCDPISEHNRLYWYRQTLGQGPEFLTYFQNEAQLEKSRLLSDRFSAERPKGSFSTLEIQRTEQGDSAMYLCASSSGLAGYQETQYFGPGTRLLVL.

This chain connects TRBV28 to TRBJ1-3; TRBD1 agrees at 8 bases. Germline CDR1 is MDHEN and CDR2 is SYDVKM. This CDR3 spans 17 amino acids. The J segment lost 10 bases and the V segment lost 5 bases, leaving 19 bases of the junction unmatched. Here the CDR3 DNA reads TGTGCCAGCAGTCTGCTACCCTCCAGGGGGCCTCCGGGTACCATATATTTT. Its protein product is CASSLLPSRGPPGTIYF.

CDR3 nucleotide sequence: TGCGCCAGCAGTGGCCTTAGGACTAGCGGGAGAAATGAGCAGTTCTTC. This codes for CASSGLRTSGRNEQFF. This chain uses TRBV10-2 with TRBJ2-1, with TRBD2 matching 13 bases. Per germline, CDR1 WSHSY and CDR2 SAAADI. Trimming cost V 4 bases and J 7 bases; bases outside gene matches: 7. The CDR3 has 16 residues.

This clone was seen just once. The V call is TRBV3-1 (or the pseudogene TRBV3-2), the J call TRBJ2-5; D might be TRBD1 (6 bases). This CDR3 has 12 residues. The V end lost 3 bases, the J end lost 4 bases, and 6 bases lay between the germline ends. Germline CDR1 reads LGHDT; CDR2 reads YNNKEL (reference sequence). Written as DNA, the CDR3 is TGTGCCAGCAGCCAGACAGGAGAGACCCAGTACTTC. Translation gives CASSQTGETQYF.

This chain uses TRBV7-8 with TRBJ1-5, with 9 nucleotides matching TRBD1. V shed 2 bases and J 3 bases; nucleotides not matched to a gene: 11. The CDR3 is 18 amino acids. Per germline, CDR1 SGHVS and CDR2 FQNEAQ. For the CDR3, the DNA is TGTGCCAGCAGCTTAAAAGGACAGGGGAGTAGTGACAATCAGCCCCAGCATTTT. Its translation is CASSLKGQGSSDNQPQHF.

This clone has only one observation. The chain recombines TRBV11-2 with TRBJ1-4; TRBD1 is a possible D gene (6 bases). The V and J ends lost 2 bases and 4 bases respectively, with 20 bases between them. Germline values: CDR1 SGHAT, CDR2 FQNNGV. The CDR3 is 18 residues long. The CDR3, as DNA: TGTGCCAGCAGCTTACTTTCGGGGGGGCAGAACGTTAATGAAAAACTGTTTTTT. Amino acids: CASSLLSGGQNVNEKLFF.

The sample holds a few counts of this clone. Germline is not matched at one junction end, which may reflect a read error. The chain joins TRBV19 to TRBJ2-3; 10 bases are a match to TRBD1. The CDR3 covers 14 residues. The germline V gene has CDR1 LNHDA and CDR2 SQIVND (reference sequence). The CDR3 sequence is CASSSRGGQGQRVF. The CDR3 bases are TGTGCCAGTAGTAGCCGGGGGGGACAGGGGCAGCGTGTTTTT.

V is TRBV3-1 (or the pseudogene TRBV3-2) and J is TRBJ2-7; 8 bases map to TRBD2. From germline, CDR1 is LGHDT and CDR2 YNNKEL (reference sequence). The CDR3 has 15 residues. Trimming removed 4 bases from V and 6 bases from J; junction bases left unmatched: 11. The CDR3 protein is CASSLGSGLAGEQYF. In nucleotides, the CDR3 is TGTGCCAGCAGCCTTGGATCGGGGCTAGCGGGCGAGCAGTACTTC.

V usage is TRBV7-2 and J usage is TRBJ1-2; D gene unclear. V gave up 5 bases and J gave up 1 base, with 20 bases separating them. CDR1 SGHTA and CDR2 FQGNSA come from the germline V gene. This CDR3 is 17 amino acids long. The CDR3 loop reads CASSKSSGGILNYGYTF. In DNA form, the CDR3 reads TGTGCCAGCAGCAAATCAAGCGGAGGGATCCTTAACTATGGCTACACCTTC.

This clone was found a few times. V usage is TRBV2 and J usage is TRBJ1-5; TRBD1 might be the D (6 bases). CDR3 length: 12 residues. Trimming pared 7 bases from V and 6 bases from J, leaving 10 bases between. The germline V gene encodes CDR1 SNHLY and CDR2 FYNNEI. CDR3 DNA: TGTGCCAGCAAAGTAGGGGGTCAGCCCCAGCATTTT. Translating gives CASKVGGQPQHF.

This sequence joins TRBV5-1 and TRBJ2-1; the match to TRBD2 covers 9 bases. The CDR3 runs 15 residues. V lost 6 bases to trimming and J lost 4 bases; unmatched junction nucleotides: 8. Germline CDR1 is SGHRS and CDR2 is YFSETQ. The CDR3 region is CASTDSGGVYNEQFF. CDR3 DNA sequence: TGCGCCAGCACCGATAGCGGGGGTGTATACAATGAGCAGTTCTTC.

The chain has TRBV2 and TRBJ2-1; 8 bases match TRBD1. Germline assignment: CDR1 SNHLY and CDR2 FYNNEI. This CDR3 has 14 amino acids. V shed 6 bases, J shed 6 bases, and the junction held 7 bases outside the gene matches. CDR3 region: CASRDRGVGNEQFF. As DNA, the CDR3 is TGTGCCAGCAGAGACAGGGGAGTGGGCAATGAGCAGTTCTTC. The complete variable domain, with remaining parts taken from reference TRBV2 and TRBJ2-1, reads EPEVTQTPSHQVTQMGQEVILRCVPISNHLYFYWYRQILGQKVEFLVSFYNNEISEKSEIFDDQFSVERPDGSNFTLKIRSTKLEDSAMYFCASRDRGVGNEQFFGPGTRLTVL.

The chain uses TRBV5-4 and TRBJ1-2, with 7 bases that match TRBD1. The trim removed 0 bases at V and 7 bases at J, leaving 3 bases unmatched. Germline loops: CDR1 SGHNT, CDR2 YYREEE (reference sequence). CDR3 length: 13 amino acids. CDR3 nucleotide sequence: TGTGCCAGCAGCTTGGTGTCAGGGGGTGGCTACACCTTC. It specifies CASSLVSGGGYTF.

The J gene is TRBJ2-1, the V gene TRBV7-2; TRBD2 agrees at 7 bases. The CDR3 loop spans 15 amino acids. The V gene end was trimmed by 3 bases and the J gene end by 5 bases; junction bases not matched to a gene: 7. Germline loops: CDR1 SGHTA, CDR2 FQGNSA. In DNA, the CDR3 is TGTGCCAGCAGCTTTATGTCTAGCGGTAACAATGAGCAGTTCTTC. This sequence encodes CASSFMSSGNNEQFF.

In its sample, this clone was seen once. This chain uses TRBV6-5 with TRBJ2-1; TRBD1 aligns across 12 bases. Germline V lookup: CDR1 MNHEY, CDR2 SVGAGI. This CDR3 spans 14 amino acids. V was pared by 7 bases and J by 9 bases, with 7 bases of the junction left unmatched. The CDR3 is CASTGTGGKGEQFF. CDR3 nucleotide sequence: TGTGCCAGCACCGGGACAGGGGGCAAGGGTGAGCAGTTCTTC.

This clone was observed a handful of times. The chain uses TRBV18 and TRBJ2-1; possibly TRBD2 for D (6 bases). Trimming removed 3 bases at V and 7 bases at J, with 16 bases between. Germline CDR1 KGHSH, CDR2 LQKENI. The CDR3 totals 15 residues. The DNA for the CDR3 is TGTGCCAGCTCACCCGCTCCGGGGGAAAGGAATGAGCAGTTCTTC. Translating it yields CASSPAPGERNEQFF.

V and J are TRBV5-1 and TRBJ2-6; tentatively, D is TRBD2 (5 bases). This CDR3 is built from 17 residues. Per the germline V gene, CDR1 is SGHRS and CDR2 is YFSETQ. V was shortened by 3 bases and J by 0 bases, with 13 bases between the two germline ends. The CDR3 here is CASSYFGLSSGANVLTF. The CDR3 DNA reads as TGCGCCAGCAGCTACTTCGGACTGAGCTCTGGGGCCAACGTCCTGACTTTC.

The genes are TRBV7-8 and TRBJ1-2, with 9 positions matching TRBD1. The V segment lost 5 bases and the J segment 2 bases; nucleotides outside the gene matches: 6. CDR1 SGHVS and CDR2 FQNEAQ come from the germline V gene. This CDR3 contains 15 residues. Here the CDR3 reads CASSQGQGKNYGYTF. In DNA, the CDR3 is TGTGCCAGCAGCCAGGGACAGGGAAAAAACTATGGCTACACCTTC.

The chain combines TRBV6-2 or TRBV6-3 with TRBJ2-2, with 10 bases lining up with TRBD1. The CDR3 is made up of 16 amino acids. The trim removed 4 bases at V and 5 bases at J, leaving 7 bases unmatched. The V gene's germline CDR1 is MNHEY and CDR2 SVGEGT. CDR3 sequence: CASSSPTGGGTGELFF. CDR3 DNA: TGTGCCAGCAGTTCCCCGACAGGGGGCGGTACCGGGGAGCTGTTTTTT.

Concerning this clone: The same CDR3 also results from other DNA sequences found in this sample. The chain employs TRBV9 and TRBJ2-7; 11 bases are a match to TRBD1. The CDR3 runs to 15 residues. The ends lost 0 bases at V and 4 bases at J; junction bases unmatched: 3. Germline V CDR1 and CDR2: SGDLS, YYNGEE. Here the CDR3 DNA reads TGTGCCAGCAGCGTAGGTGGGACAGGGGGGTACGAGCAGTACTTC. Its protein product is CASSVGGTGGYEQYF.

The chain carries TRBV5-1 and TRBJ2-1; 10 positions agree with TRBD2. The ends lost 4 bases at V and 8 bases at J; junction bases unmatched: 12. CDR3 length: 16 residues. Germline V gene lookup returns CDR1 SGHRS and CDR2 YFSETQ. CDR3 loop: CASSPLISGGAHEQFF. Here the CDR3 DNA reads TGCGCCAGCAGCCCCTTAATAAGCGGGGGGGCCCATGAGCAGTTCTTC.

This clone was observed a few times. The gene calls are TRBV30 and TRBJ1-4, with D possibly matching TRBD1 (6 bases). Germline V gene lookup returns CDR1 GTSNPN and CDR2 SVGIG (reference sequence). This CDR3 is built from 15 residues. Trimming shortened V by 2 bases and J by 7 bases, and 17 bases separated the two germline ends. The CDR3 reads CAWSPPDSRFEKLFF. CDR3 sequence (DNA): TGTGCCTGGAGTCCCCCGGACAGTCGTTTTGAAAAACTGTTTTTT.

The rearrangement uses TRBV5-1 and TRBJ1-1; D possibly corresponds to TRBD1 (6 bases). Trimming took off 5 bases at V and 5 bases at J, with 10 bases between the two ends. CDR3 length: 12 residues. Germline V gene lookup returns CDR1 SGHRS and CDR2 YFSETQ. CDR3 sequence reads: CASRGQGTEAFF. In nucleotides, the CDR3 is TGCGCCAGCAGAGGTCAGGGGACTGAAGCTTTCTTT.

This rearrangement joins TRBV5-6 to TRBJ2-7; 7 positions match TRBD1. Looked up from germline, CDR1 is SGHDT and CDR2 is YYEEEE. The CDR3 sequence is 12 residues long. The V gene end was trimmed by 5 bases and the J gene end by 6 bases; junction bases not matched to a gene: 5. CDR3: CASRTGLAEQYF. CDR3 in DNA: TGTGCCAGCAGGACAGGGTTGGCCGAGCAGTACTTC.

The chain has TRBV3-1 (or the pseudogene TRBV3-2) and TRBJ1-2; 8 bases agree with TRBD1. Germline trimming cut 4 bases from V and 7 bases from J; bases unmatched to any gene: 8. The CDR3 sequence is 14 residues long. Germline V gives CDR1 LGHDT, CDR2 YNNKEL (reference sequence). CDR3: CASSPGQGGFGYTF. For the CDR3, the DNA is TGTGCCAGCAGCCCCGGACAGGGAGGGTTTGGCTACACCTTC.

This clone was seen only a few times. V gene TRBV19 combines with J gene TRBJ2-7, with 9 bases lining up with TRBD1. Looked up from germline, CDR1 is LNHDA and CDR2 is SQIVND (reference sequence). Trimming at V came to 4 bases and at J to 2 bases, leaving 9 bases not matched to a gene. This CDR3 region has 16 residues. The CDR3 DNA reads TGTGCCAGTAGTACTACGGAGACAGGGGGTGCCTACGAGCAGTACTTC. Translation gives CASSTTETGGAYEQYF.

In this sample, this clone turned up a few times. The rearrangement joins TRBV11-3 to TRBJ1-1; no reliable D call. Trimming stripped 3 bases from V and 3 bases from J, with 11 bases between. The CDR3 runs 14 residues. In germline, CDR1 is SGHNT, CDR2 YENEEA. CDR3 nucleotides: TGTGCCAGCAGCTTGGGCAATTCAGACACTGAAGCTTTCTTT. Protein sequence: CASSLGNSDTEAFF.